This T cell receptor (beta chain) was identified in a study of cytomegalovirus exposure and HLA in healthy donors. Study overall: In an earlier analysis, 90 million to 120 million unique TCR beta sequences were found from approximately 190 million T cells. The Caucasian-associated ancestry cluster held over 80% of some 420 genotyped donors.

There were likely unrecorded immune exposures, though donors were nominally healthy when sampled. Looked up from germline, CDR1 is MDHEN and CDR2 is SYDVKM. V was clipped by 6 bases and J by 1 base; unmatched bases: 3. The CDR3 covers 14 residues. Study observations and caveats: Most subjects' HLA-A and HLA-B alleles were reportedly predicted from TCR beta sequences.

The PCR contained 60 Vbeta and 13 Jbeta primers. Sequencing used immunoSEQ multiplex PCR; TCRdb keeps in-frame clones, though not all of them. This table has 200,000 to 250,000 clones, roughly 80% appearing once. As for this clone: Its specificity is unknown.

The chain employs TRBV28 and TRBJ1-1, with TRBD1 matching over 9 bases. The sequenced sample was PBMCs. This clonotype originated in a man aged 50-59 years in good health and CMV-seronegative. The CDR3 loop is CASSHRGRNTEAFF. The CDR3 nucleotides are TGTGCCAGCAGCCACAGGGGGCGGAACACTGAAGCTTTCTTT. The full variable domain, rest sourced from reference TRBV28 and TRBJ1-1, is DVKVTQSSRYLVKRTGEKVFLECVQDMDHENMFWYRQDPGLGLRLIYFSYDVKMKEKGDIPEGYSVSREKKERFSLILESASTNQTSMYLCASSHRGRNTEAFFGQGTRLTVV.